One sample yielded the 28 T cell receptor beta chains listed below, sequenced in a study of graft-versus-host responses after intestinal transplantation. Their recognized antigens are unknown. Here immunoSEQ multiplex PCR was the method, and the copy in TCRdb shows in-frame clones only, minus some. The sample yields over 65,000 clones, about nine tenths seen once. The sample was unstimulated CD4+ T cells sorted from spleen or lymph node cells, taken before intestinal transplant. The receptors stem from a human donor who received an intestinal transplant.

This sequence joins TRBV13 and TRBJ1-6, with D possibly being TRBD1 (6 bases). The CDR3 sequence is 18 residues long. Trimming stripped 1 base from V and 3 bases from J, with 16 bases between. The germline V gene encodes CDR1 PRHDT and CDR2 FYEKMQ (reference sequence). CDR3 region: CASSLATGNPHYNSPLHF. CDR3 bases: TGTGCCAGCAGCTTAGCGACAGGAAATCCTCACTATAATTCACCCCTCCACTTT.

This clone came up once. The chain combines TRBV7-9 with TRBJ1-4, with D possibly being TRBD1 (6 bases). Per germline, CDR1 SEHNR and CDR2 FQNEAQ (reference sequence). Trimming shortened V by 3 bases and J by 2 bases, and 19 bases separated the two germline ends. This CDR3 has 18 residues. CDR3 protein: CASSFRVRGAVTNEKLFF. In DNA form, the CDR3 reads TGTGCCAGCAGCTTTCGAGTTCGGGGGGCTGTCACTAATGAAAAACTGTTTTTT. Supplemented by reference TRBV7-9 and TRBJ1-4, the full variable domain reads DTGVSQNPRHKITKRGQNVTFRCDPISEHNRLYWYRQTLGQGPEFLTYFQNEAQLEKSRLLSDRFSAERPKGSFSTLEIQRTEQGDSAMYLCASSFRVRGAVTNEKLFFGSGTQLSVL.

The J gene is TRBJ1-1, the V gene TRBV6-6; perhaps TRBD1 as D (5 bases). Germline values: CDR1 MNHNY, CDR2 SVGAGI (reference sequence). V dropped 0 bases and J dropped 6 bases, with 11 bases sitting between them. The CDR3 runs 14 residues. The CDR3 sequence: CASSYSAIQAEAFF. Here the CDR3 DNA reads TGTGCCAGCAGTTACTCGGCGATACAGGCTGAAGCTTTCTTT.

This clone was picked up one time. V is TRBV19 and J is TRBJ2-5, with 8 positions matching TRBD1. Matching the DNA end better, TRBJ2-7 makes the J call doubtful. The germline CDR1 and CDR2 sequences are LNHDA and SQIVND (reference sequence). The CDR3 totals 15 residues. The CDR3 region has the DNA TGTGCCAGTAGTATATCGACAGGGGATACCTACGAGCAGTACTTC. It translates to CASSISTGDTYEQYF.

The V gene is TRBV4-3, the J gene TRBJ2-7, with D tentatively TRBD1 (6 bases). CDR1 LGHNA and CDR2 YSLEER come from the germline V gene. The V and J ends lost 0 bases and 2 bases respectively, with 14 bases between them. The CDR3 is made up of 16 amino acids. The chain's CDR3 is CASSQDLRGSTYEQYF. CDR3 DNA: TGCGCCAGCAGCCAAGACCTCAGGGGCTCCACCTACGAGCAGTACTTC.

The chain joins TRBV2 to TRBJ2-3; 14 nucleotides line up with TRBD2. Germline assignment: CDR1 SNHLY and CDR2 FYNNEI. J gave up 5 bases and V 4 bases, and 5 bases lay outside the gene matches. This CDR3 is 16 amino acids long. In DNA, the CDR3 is TGTGCCAGCAGTGCGACTAGCGGGGGGGCCAGAGATACGCAGTATTTT. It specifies CASSATSGGARDTQYF.

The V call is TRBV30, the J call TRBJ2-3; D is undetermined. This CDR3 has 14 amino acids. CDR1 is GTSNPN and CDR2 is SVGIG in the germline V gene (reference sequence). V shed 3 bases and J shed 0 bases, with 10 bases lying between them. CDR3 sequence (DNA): TGTGCCTGGAGAACTGGGCCCAGCACAGATACGCAGTATTTT. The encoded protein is CAWRTGPSTDTQYF.

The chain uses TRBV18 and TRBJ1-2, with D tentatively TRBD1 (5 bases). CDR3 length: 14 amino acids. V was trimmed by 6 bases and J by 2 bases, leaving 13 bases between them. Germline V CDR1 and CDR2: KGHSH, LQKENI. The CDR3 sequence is CASSPQAGNYGYTF. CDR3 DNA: TGTGCCAGCTCTCCCCAAGCAGGGAACTATGGCTACACCTTC.

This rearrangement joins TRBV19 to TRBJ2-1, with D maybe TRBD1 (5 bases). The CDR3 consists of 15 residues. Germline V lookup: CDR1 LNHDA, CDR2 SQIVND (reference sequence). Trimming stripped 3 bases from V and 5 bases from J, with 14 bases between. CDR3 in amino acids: CASSMTRQRNNEQFF. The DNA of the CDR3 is TGTGCCAGTAGTATGACGAGACAGAGAAACAATGAGCAGTTCTTC.

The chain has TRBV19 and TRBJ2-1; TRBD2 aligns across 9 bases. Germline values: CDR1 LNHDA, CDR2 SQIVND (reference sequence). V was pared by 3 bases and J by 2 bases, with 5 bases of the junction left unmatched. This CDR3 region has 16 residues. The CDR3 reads CASSMGAGGAYNEQFF. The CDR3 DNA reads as TGTGCCAGTAGTATGGGTGCGGGGGGGGCCTACAATGAGCAGTTCTTC.

CDR3 sequence (DNA): TGTGCCAGCAGTCGACTAGCGGGGTCCTACGAGCAGTACTTC. The encoded protein is CASSRLAGSYEQYF. This chain links TRBV6-6 with TRBJ2-7, with TRBD2 matching 11 bases. The V gene end was trimmed by 5 bases and the J gene end by 1 base; junction bases not matched to a gene: 1. CDR1 MNHNY and CDR2 SVGAGI come from the germline V gene (reference sequence). This CDR3 has 14 amino acids.

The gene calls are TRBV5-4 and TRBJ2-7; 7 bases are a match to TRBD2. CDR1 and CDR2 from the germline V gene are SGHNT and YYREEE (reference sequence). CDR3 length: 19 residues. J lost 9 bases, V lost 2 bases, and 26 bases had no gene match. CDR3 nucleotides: TGTGCCAGCAGCTTCGGTCTGGCTAGCGGAAGATTGAATCTAGGTGGGCAGTACTTC. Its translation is CASSFGLASGRLNLGGQYF.

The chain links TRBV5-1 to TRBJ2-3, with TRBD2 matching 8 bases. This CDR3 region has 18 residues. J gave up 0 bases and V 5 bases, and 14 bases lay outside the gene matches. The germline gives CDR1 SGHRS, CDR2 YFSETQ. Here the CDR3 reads CASRARSGGISSTDTQYF. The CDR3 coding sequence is TGCGCCAGCAGGGCTCGCAGCGGGGGCATATCTAGCACAGATACGCAGTATTTT.

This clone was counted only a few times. The CDR3 here is CASRADRGYQPQHF. The CDR3 DNA follows: TGTGCCAGCAGAGCAGACAGGGGATACCAGCCCCAGCATTTT. The chain uses TRBV2 and TRBJ1-5; 8 bases fit TRBD1. CDR1 and CDR2 from the germline V gene are SNHLY and FYNNEI. V gave up 6 bases and J gave up 7 bases; unmatched junction bases: 8. This CDR3 is built from 14 residues.

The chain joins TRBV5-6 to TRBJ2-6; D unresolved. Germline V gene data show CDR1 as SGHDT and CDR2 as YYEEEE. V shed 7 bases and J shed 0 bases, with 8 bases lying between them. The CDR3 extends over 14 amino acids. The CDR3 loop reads CASSGSSGANVLTF. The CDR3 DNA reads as TGTGCCAGCTCAGGTAGCTCTGGGGCCAACGTCCTGACTTTC.

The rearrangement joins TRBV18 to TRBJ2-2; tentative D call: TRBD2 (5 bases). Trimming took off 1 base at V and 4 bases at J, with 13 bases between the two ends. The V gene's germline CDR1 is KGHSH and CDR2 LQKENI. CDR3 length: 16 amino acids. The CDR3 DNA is TGTGCCAGCTCACCACTGGCGGGTGGCGGCACCGGGGAGCTGTTTTTT. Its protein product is CASSPLAGGGTGELFF.

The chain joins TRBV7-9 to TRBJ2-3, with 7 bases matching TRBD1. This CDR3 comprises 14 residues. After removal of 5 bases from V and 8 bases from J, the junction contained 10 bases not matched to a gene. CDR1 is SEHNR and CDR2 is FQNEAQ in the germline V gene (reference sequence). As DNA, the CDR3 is TGTGCCAGCAGCGAAACAGGGGTTGTAGTTACGCAGTATTTT. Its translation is CASSETGVVVTQYF.

CDR3 in amino acids: CASSQAGTNYGYTF. CDR3 nucleotide sequence: TGCGCCAGCAGCCAAGCAGGGACAAACTATGGCTACACCTTC. The rearrangement uses TRBV4-1 and TRBJ1-2, with D perhaps TRBD1 (6 bases). The CDR3 loop spans 14 amino acids. Germline CDR1 and CDR2: MGHRA and YSYEKL. Trimming cost V 1 base and J 2 bases, with 8 bases left between them.

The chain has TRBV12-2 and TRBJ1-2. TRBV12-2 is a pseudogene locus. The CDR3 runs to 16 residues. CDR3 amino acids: CASRPRGGANFYGYTF. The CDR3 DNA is TGTGCAAGTCGCCCGCGGGGGGGGGCGAATTTCTATGGCTACACCTTC.

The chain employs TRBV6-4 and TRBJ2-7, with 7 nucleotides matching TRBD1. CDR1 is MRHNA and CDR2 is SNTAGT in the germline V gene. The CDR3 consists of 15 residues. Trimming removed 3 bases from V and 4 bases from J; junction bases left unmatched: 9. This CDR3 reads CASSDRDRIPYEQYF. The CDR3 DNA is TGTGCCAGCAGTGATCGGGACAGAATTCCTTACGAGCAGTACTTC.

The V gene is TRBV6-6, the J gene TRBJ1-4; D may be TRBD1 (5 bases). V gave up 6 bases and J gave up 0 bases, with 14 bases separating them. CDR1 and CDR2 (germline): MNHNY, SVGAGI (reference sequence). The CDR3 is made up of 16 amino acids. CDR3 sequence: CASRPRQQPTNEKLFF. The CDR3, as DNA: TGTGCCAGCAGACCCAGACAGCAGCCAACTAATGAAAAACTGTTTTTT.

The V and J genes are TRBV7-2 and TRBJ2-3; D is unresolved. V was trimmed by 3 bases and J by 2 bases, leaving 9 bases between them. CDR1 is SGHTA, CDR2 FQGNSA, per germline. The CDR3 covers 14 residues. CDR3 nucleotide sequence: TGTGCCAGCAGCTTTTCCTCCCTCACAGATACGCAGTATTTT. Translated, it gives CASSFSSLTDTQYF.

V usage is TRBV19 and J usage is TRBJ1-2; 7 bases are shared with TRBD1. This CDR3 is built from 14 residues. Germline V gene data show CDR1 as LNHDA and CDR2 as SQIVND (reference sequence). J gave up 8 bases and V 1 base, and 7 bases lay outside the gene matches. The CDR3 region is CASSIVQTGIGYTF. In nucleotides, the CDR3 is TGTGCCAGTAGTATAGTACAGACAGGGATCGGCTACACCTTC.

The CDR3 DNA reads as TGTGCCAGCAGCTTGGCGGGGACATTCAGCTCCTACGAGCAGTACTTC. Residues: CASSLAGTFSSYEQYF. The chain uses TRBV5-4 and TRBJ2-7; D is possibly TRBD1 (6 bases). This CDR3 is built from 16 residues. Germline assignment: CDR1 SGHNT and CDR2 YYREEE (reference sequence). V shed 0 bases and J shed 0 bases, with 13 bases lying between them.

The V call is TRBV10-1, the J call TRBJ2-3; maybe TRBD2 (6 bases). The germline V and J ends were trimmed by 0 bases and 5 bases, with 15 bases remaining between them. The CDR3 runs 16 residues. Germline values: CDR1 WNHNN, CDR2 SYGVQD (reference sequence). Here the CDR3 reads CASSESSAGLGDTQYF. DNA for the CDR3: TGCGCCAGCAGTGAGTCTTCGGCGGGGTTGGGAGATACGCAGTATTTT.

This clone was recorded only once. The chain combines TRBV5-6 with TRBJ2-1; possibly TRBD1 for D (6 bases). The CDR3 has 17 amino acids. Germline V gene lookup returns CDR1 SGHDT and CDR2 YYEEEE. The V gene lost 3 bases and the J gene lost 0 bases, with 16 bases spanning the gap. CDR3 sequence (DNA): TGTGCCAGCAGCTCATTTCTCACAGGGAGCTCCTACAATGAGCAGTTCTTC. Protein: CASSSFLTGSSYNEQFF. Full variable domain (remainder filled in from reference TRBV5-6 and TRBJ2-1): DAGVTQSPTHLIKTRGQQVTLRCSPKSGHDTVSWYQQALGQGPQFIFQYYEEEERQRGNFPDRFSGHQFPNYSSELNVNALLLGDSALYLCASSSFLTGSSYNEQFFGPGTRLTVL.

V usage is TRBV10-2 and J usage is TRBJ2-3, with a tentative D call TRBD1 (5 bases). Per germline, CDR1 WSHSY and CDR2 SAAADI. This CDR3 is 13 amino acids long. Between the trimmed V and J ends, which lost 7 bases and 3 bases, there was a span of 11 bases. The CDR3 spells CASNGAGTDTQYF. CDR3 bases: TGCGCCAGCAATGGGGCAGGGACAGATACGCAGTATTTT.

CDR3 nucleotide sequence: TGTGCCAGCACCACCTGGGGGGGAAGCAATCAGCCCCAGCATTTT. Translated: CASTTWGGSNQPQHF. The chain has TRBV28 and TRBJ1-5, with a possible D match to TRBD1 (5 bases). This CDR3 region has 15 residues. Germline values: CDR1 MDHEN, CDR2 SYDVKM. Trimming removed 7 bases at V and 1 base at J, with 14 bases between.